The clone carrying this T cell receptor beta chain turned up a few times. The antigen is undetermined. V was trimmed by 1 base and J by 7 bases, leaving 20 bases between them. CDR1 is MGHRA and CDR2 is YSYEKL in the germline V gene. The CDR3 loop spans 18 amino acids. The data stem from a study of OX40 agonist ivuxolimab in advanced cancers. Study background: Each patient was given ivuxolimab into a vein every 2 weeks, at 0.01 to 10 mg/kg. A mean age of roughly 66 years, range about 23 to 80, was recorded, and over 65% were male. A history of anti-PD-1, anti-PD-L1 or anti-CTLA-4 therapy was acceptable, and about 40% had some.

Produced via immunoSEQ multiplex PCR; TCRdb's table is partial and in-frame only. The data show around 65,000 clones, 87% seen once. General study results and limits: On average, CD8+ T cells had more expanded clones than CD4+.

The material was CD4+ or CD8+ T cells sorted from blood, obtained in a trial of the OX40 agonist ivuxolimab. The origin of this receptor is an adult with an advanced solid tumor such as melanoma, head and neck, liver or kidney cancer. The V and J genes are TRBV4-1 and TRBJ1-6, with a tentative D call TRBD1 (5 bases). The CDR3, as DNA: TGCGCCAGCAGCCAAGGACACGGTATTGGGAAGGGGAATTCACCCCTCCACTTT. Amino acids: CASSQGHGIGKGNSPLHF.